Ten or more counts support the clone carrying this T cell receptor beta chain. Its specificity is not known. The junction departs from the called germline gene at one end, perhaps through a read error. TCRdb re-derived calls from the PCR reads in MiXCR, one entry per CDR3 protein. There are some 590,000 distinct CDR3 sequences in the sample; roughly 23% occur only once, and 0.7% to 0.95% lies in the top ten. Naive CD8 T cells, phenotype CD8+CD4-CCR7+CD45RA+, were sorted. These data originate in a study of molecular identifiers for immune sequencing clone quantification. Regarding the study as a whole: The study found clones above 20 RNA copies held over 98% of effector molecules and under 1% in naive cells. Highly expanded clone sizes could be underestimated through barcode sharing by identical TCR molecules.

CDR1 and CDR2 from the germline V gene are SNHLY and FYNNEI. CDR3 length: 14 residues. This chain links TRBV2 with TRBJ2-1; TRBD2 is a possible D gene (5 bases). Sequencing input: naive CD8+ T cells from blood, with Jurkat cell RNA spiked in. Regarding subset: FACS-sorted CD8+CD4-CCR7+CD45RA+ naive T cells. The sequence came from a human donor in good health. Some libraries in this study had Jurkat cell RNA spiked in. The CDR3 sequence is CASSESLASRFPYF. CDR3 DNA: TGTGCCAGCAGTGAATCTCTAGCATCCCGTTTCCCGTACTTC.